The 32 T cell receptor beta chains given below trace back to one sample, sequenced in a study of Graves' ophthalmopathy and Graves' hyperthyroidism. Beta-chain TCR CDR3 regions were amplified from RNA transcripts. After a first-round RT-PCR with HTBI primers, a second-round multiplex PCR was run. Using its own MiXCR run on the multiplex PCR reads, TCRdb lists one record per CDR3 protein. Counted here are about 220,000 distinct CDR3 sequences, about a fifth occurring once; the ten biggest clones make up roughly 39%. Sequencing was done on a sample of peripheral blood. These receptors all stem from a woman in her 50s with Graves' ophthalmopathy.

This chain links TRBV7-2 with TRBJ2-5; possible D gene TRBD1, 5 bases. V lost 3 bases and J 1 base, leaving 12 bases between the germline ends. Germline-derived CDR1 and CDR2 are SGHTA and FQGNSA. CDR3 length equals 15 residues. The CDR3 sequence is CASSFQKGPQETQYF. The CDR3 DNA sequence: TGTGCCAGCAGCTTCCAAAAGGGGCCCCAAGAGACCCAGTACTTC.

J is TRBJ2-7 and V is TRBV27; 7 positions agree with TRBD2. The CDR3 is made up of 15 amino acids. Germline V lookup: CDR1 MNHEY, CDR2 SMNVEV (reference sequence). V dropped 5 bases and J dropped 2; count of bases not matched to a gene: 9. This CDR3 reads CASSPLSTSTYEQYF. The CDR3 DNA is TGTGCCAGCAGTCCCCTCTCGACTAGCACCTACGAGCAGTACTTC.

This clonotype showed up many times. The rearrangement joins TRBV6-1 to TRBJ1-1; TRBD1 might be the D (6 bases). The V end lost 6 bases, the J end lost 8 bases, and 16 bases lay between the germline ends. This CDR3 is 13 amino acids long. Germline V gives CDR1 MNHNS, CDR2 SASEGT. This CDR3 reads CASSRRTDQEAFF. The DNA of the CDR3 is TGTGCCAGCAGCCGACGGACAGATCAAGAAGCTTTCTTT.

This clonotype was picked up many times. The V and J genes are TRBV7-9 and TRBJ1-6; 8 bases line up with TRBD1. Germline V lookup: CDR1 SEHNR, CDR2 FQNEAQ (reference sequence). The CDR3 has 14 residues. V gave up 6 bases and J gave up 7 bases; unmatched junction bases: 5. CDR3 residues: CASRDRGLNSPLHF. The CDR3 coding sequence is TGTGCCAGCAGAGACAGGGGCCTGAATTCACCCCTCCACTTT. Drawing the rest from reference TRBV7-9 and TRBJ1-6, the complete variable domain is DTGVSQNPRHKITKRGQNVTFRCDPISEHNRLYWYRQTLGQGPEFLTYFQNEAQLEKSRLLSDRFSAERPKGSFSTLEIQRTEQGDSAMYLCASRDRGLNSPLHFGNGTRLTVT.

The sample holds many counts of this clonotype. The chain joins TRBV3-1 to TRBJ1-2; no clear D. The CDR3 is 14 amino acids. The V and J ends lost 0 bases and 6 bases respectively, with 11 bases between them. Germline CDR1 and CDR2: LGHDT and YNNKEL (reference sequence). For the CDR3, the DNA is TGTGCCAGCAGCCAAGACTGGACTTCGCATGGCTACACCTTC. Translating gives CASSQDWTSHGYTF.

This clonotype has a count of ten or more. V usage is TRBV28 and J usage is TRBJ2-7, with D perhaps matching TRBD2 (6 bases). From germline, CDR1 is MDHEN and CDR2 SYDVKM. This CDR3 is 13 amino acids long. The V end was cut by 7 bases, the J end by 0 bases, with 10 bases between. The CDR3 bases are TGTGCCAGCATTACGGGGGACTCCTACGAGCAGTACTTC. It translates to CASITGDSYEQYF.

This clonotype has ten or more counts. V gene TRBV7-2 combines with J gene TRBJ1-1; D call uncertain. The V end lost 3 bases, the J end lost 0 bases, and 8 bases lay between the germline ends. This CDR3 has 14 amino acids. The germline gives CDR1 SGHTA, CDR2 FQGNSA. For the CDR3, the DNA is TGTGCCAGCAGCTTCCCGGGTATGAACACTGAAGCTTTCTTT. Translating gives CASSFPGMNTEAFF.

This clonotype was seen ten or more times. V and J are TRBV28 and TRBJ2-7, with D possibly being TRBD1 (6 bases). This CDR3 spans 14 amino acids. From germline, CDR1 is MDHEN and CDR2 SYDVKM. The V gene lost 5 bases and the J gene lost 4 bases, with 15 bases spanning the gap. The CDR3 spells CASSLPGQLYEQYF. The CDR3, as DNA: TGTGCCAGCAGTCTCCCGGGACAATTGTACGAGCAGTACTTC.

In this sample, this clonotype turned up many times. This chain uses TRBV6-1 with TRBJ1-1, with 8 bases matching TRBD1. With 8 bases clipped from V and 5 bases from J, the junction kept 10 bases outside the gene matches. CDR1 is MNHNS and CDR2 is SASEGT in the germline V gene. The CDR3 has 14 residues. As DNA, the CDR3 is TGTGCCAGCGGGTCTAGGACAGGGAATACTGAAGCTTTCTTT. Residues: CASGSRTGNTEAFF.

The table lists this clonotype with many counts. V usage is TRBV12-3 or TRBV12-4 and J usage is TRBJ1-6; D uncertain. CDR3 size: 16 residues. The V end lost 5 bases, the J end lost 0 bases, and 11 bases lay between the germline ends. The DNA of the CDR3 is TGTGCCAGCAGTCCGGAGTACCTCTCCTATAATTCACCCCTCCACTTT. It translates to CASSPEYLSYNSPLHF.

This clonotype was picked up many times. The chain carries TRBV12-3 or TRBV12-4 and TRBJ2-5; 8 bases are shared with TRBD1. The length of the CDR3 is 16 residues. Trimming took 5 bases from V and 4 from J; bases not matched to a gene: 12. CDR3 sequence (DNA): TGTGCCAGCAGTGCAGACAGGGGCTTTAATCTAGAGACCCAGTACTTC. Its translation: CASSADRGFNLETQYF.

The chain joins TRBV6-2 or TRBV6-3 to TRBJ2-5, with 15 positions matching TRBD2. The ends lost 0 bases at V and 5 bases at J; junction bases unmatched: 1. This CDR3 region has 16 residues. Germline V gene sequence: CDR1 MNHEY, CDR2 SVGEGT. The CDR3 loop is CASSYSGTSGRETQYF. For the CDR3, the DNA is TGTGCCAGCAGTTACTCGGGGACTAGCGGGAGGGAGACCCAGTACTTC.

This clonotype was counted many times. The genes are TRBV6-1 and TRBJ2-7, with a possible D match to TRBD2 (7 bases). This CDR3 spans 15 amino acids. V lost 3 bases and J lost 2, with 14 bases in between. CDR1 is MNHNS, CDR2 SASEGT, per germline. This chain's CDR3 is CASSEGGGTTYEQYF. CDR3 bases: TGTGCCAGCAGTGAGGGCGGGGGCACCACCTACGAGCAGTACTTC.

This clonotype has ten or more counts. The genes are TRBV12-3 or TRBV12-4 and TRBJ2-7, with D possibly being TRBD1 (6 bases). CDR3 size: 13 residues. The germline V and J ends were trimmed by 1 base and 7 bases, with 11 bases remaining between them. In DNA, the CDR3 is TGTGCCAGCAGTTTAGGGGGGCCGGGGGAGCAGTACTTC. Its protein is CASSLGGPGEQYF.

This clonotype has ten or more counts. The chain employs TRBV6-2 or TRBV6-3 and TRBJ2-2, with 11 nucleotides matching TRBD2. Per germline, CDR1 MNHEY and CDR2 SVGEGT. This CDR3 has 14 residues. With V trimmed by 8 bases and J by 5 bases, 4 bases remained unmatched. The CDR3 sequence is CASYLAGGTGELFF. The CDR3 DNA is TGTGCCAGCTACCTAGCGGGAGGAACCGGGGAGCTGTTTTTT.

Turning to this clonotype: A much larger clone differs by one base, so this may be a read error. Since the CDR3 does not end with the conserved phenylalanine or tryptophan, this likely comes from a read error. This chain connects TRBV4-1 to TRBJ2-7; D is unclear. With 0 bases removed from V and 5 bases from J, the gap between germline ends came to 5 bases. In germline, CDR1 is MGHRA, CDR2 YSYEKL. This CDR3 is built from 12 residues. The CDR3 nucleotides read TGCGCCAGCAGCCAAGATGGGAACGAGCAGTACTGC. This translates into CASSQDGNEQYC.

The table lists this clonotype with many counts. The J gene is TRBJ1-2, the V gene TRBV12-3 or TRBV12-4, with D unclear. This CDR3 contains 12 residues. The germline V and J ends were trimmed by 1 base and 5 bases, with 5 bases remaining between them. This chain's CDR3 is CASSLVGYGYTF. The CDR3 region has the DNA TGTGCCAGCAGTTTAGTCGGGTATGGCTACACCTTC.

The chain combines TRBV6-5 with TRBJ2-5; possible D gene TRBD2, 6 bases. The CDR3 contains 15 residues. The germline gives CDR1 MNHEY, CDR2 SVGAGI. Trimming left V 0 bases short and J 5 bases short, with 13 bases between. The CDR3 region is CASSYSVSAGETQYF. As DNA, the CDR3 is TGTGCCAGCAGTTACTCCGTCTCTGCGGGGGAGACCCAGTACTTC.

J is TRBJ1-2 and V is TRBV5-1; 9 positions match TRBD1. This CDR3 has 13 amino acids. Germline loops: CDR1 SGHRS, CDR2 YFSETQ. The V gene end was trimmed by 5 bases and the J gene end by 8 bases; junction bases not matched to a gene: 7. DNA of the CDR3: TGCGCCAGCAGGGACAGGGGAGACAACGGCTACACCTTC. It codes for CASRDRGDNGYTF.

In its sample, this clonotype was seen a few times. A junction boundary mismatches the germline segment, possibly from a read error. The chain carries TRBV7-8 and TRBJ2-7, with D perhaps given as TRBD1 or TRBD2 (5 bases each). CDR1 SGHVS and CDR2 FQNEAQ come from the germline V gene. The CDR3 covers 15 residues. This chain's CDR3 is CASSFFLDGAYEQSF. Here the CDR3 DNA reads TGTGCCAGCAGCTTCTTCCTGGACGGGGCCTACGAGCAGTCCTTC.

The table lists this clonotype with many counts. The chain recombines TRBV20-1 with TRBJ2-5; no definite D call. Germline V gives CDR1 DFQATT, CDR2 SNEGSKA (reference sequence). This CDR3 has 14 residues. The V end lost 6 bases, the J end lost 0 bases, and 14 bases lay between the germline ends. The DNA of the CDR3 is TGCAGTGCGGAAAGGCGGAAATACCAAGAGACCCAGTACTTC. The encoded protein is CSAERRKYQETQYF.

J is TRBJ2-7 and V is TRBV11-2; no clear D gene. CDR1 is SGHAT and CDR2 is FQNNGV in the germline V gene. V lost 0 bases to trimming and J lost 1 base, with 7 bases between them. This CDR3 is built from 14 residues. The DNA of the CDR3 is TGTGCCAGCAGCTTAGATCGGGTGTCCTACGAGCAGTACTTC. It codes for CASSLDRVSYEQYF.

This clonotype was counted at least ten times. The chain recombines TRBV6-5 with TRBJ1-5; maybe TRBD1 (5 bases). Trimming left V 6 bases short and J 0 bases short, with 6 bases between. The CDR3 length is 13 residues. Looked up from germline, CDR1 is MNHEY and CDR2 is SVGAGI. The CDR3 coding sequence is TGTGCCAGCAGCAGGGATAGCAATCAGCCCCAGCATTTT. It translates to CASSRDSNQPQHF.

This clonotype was observed many times. The genes are TRBV20-1 and TRBJ2-5, with D possibly being TRBD1 (7 bases). The CDR3 contains 13 residues. Germline V gives CDR1 DFQATT, CDR2 SNEGSKA (reference sequence). V lost 1 base, J lost 5 bases, and 11 bases lay in between. Here the CDR3 DNA reads TGCAGTGCTAGAGTTTCAGGGGGGGAGACCCAGTACTTC. It specifies CSARVSGGETQYF.

The sample holds many counts of this clonotype. The J gene is TRBJ2-5, the V gene TRBV7-2; D possibly corresponds to TRBD2 (6 bases). The CDR3 totals 13 residues. With 5 bases removed from V and 3 bases from J, the gap between germline ends came to 10 bases. Germline V lookup: CDR1 SGHTA, CDR2 FQGNSA. The CDR3 loop reads CASSPKREETQYF. In DNA form, the CDR3 reads TGTGCCAGCAGCCCCAAGCGGGAAGAGACCCAGTACTTC.

J is TRBJ1-1 and V is TRBV6-1; D ambiguous. Germline V CDR1 and CDR2: MNHNS, SASEGT. This CDR3 is built from 11 residues. Trimming stripped 5 bases from V and 7 bases from J, with 8 bases between. In DNA form, the CDR3 reads TGTGCCAGCAGTCAACATAGTGAAGCTTTCTTT. It translates to CASSQHSEAFF.

This clonotype was seen repeatedly, ten times or more. This chain links TRBV20-1 with TRBJ2-5, with D perhaps TRBD1 (6 bases). This CDR3 is built from 12 residues. The V and J ends lost 4 bases and 5 bases respectively, with 11 bases between them. Germline V gene data show CDR1 as DFQATT and CDR2 as SNEGSKA (reference sequence). CDR3 region: CSATLGAETQYF. The CDR3 nucleotides read TGCAGTGCTACTTTGGGGGCCGAGACCCAGTACTTC.

This clonotype was seen ten or more times. The chain recombines TRBV29-1 with TRBJ1-1; D is possibly TRBD1 (5 bases). V was clipped by 6 bases and J by 3 bases, with 17 bases between them. Germline-derived CDR1 and CDR2 are SQVTM and ANQGSEA. CDR3 length equals 14 residues. CDR3 loop: CSVPRGETYTEAFF. The DNA for the CDR3 is TGCAGCGTCCCTAGGGGCGAAACGTACACTGAAGCTTTCTTT.

This clonotype was observed a handful of times. The rearrangement joins TRBV6-2 or TRBV6-3 to TRBJ2-3, with 10 bases identical to TRBD1. V shed 11 bases and J 0 bases; nucleotides not matched to a gene: 14. The CDR3 spans 17 residues. Germline-derived CDR1 and CDR2 are MNHEY and SVGEGT. The CDR3 spells CAGRWGQGLSSTDTQYF. The DNA for the CDR3 is TGTGCCGGGAGATGGGGACAGGGGTTATCAAGCACAGATACGCAGTATTTT.

This rearrangement joins TRBV19 to TRBJ2-6; perhaps TRBD1 as D (7 bases). The germline CDR1 and CDR2 sequences are LNHDA and SQIVND (reference sequence). V shed 6 bases and J shed 2 bases, with 20 bases lying between them. The CDR3 covers 18 residues. The CDR3 nucleotides read TGTGCCAGTAGCCCCCGGGGGCAGGGGGGAACTGGGGCCAACGTCCTGACTTTC. It yields the protein CASSPRGQGGTGANVLTF.

This clonotype was recorded at least ten times. The J gene is TRBJ1-6, the V gene TRBV27; no definite D call. Trimming pared 6 bases from V and 0 bases from J, leaving 6 bases between. The CDR3 runs 14 residues. In germline, CDR1 is MNHEY, CDR2 SMNVEV (reference sequence). CDR3: CASRPSSYNSPLHF. The CDR3 DNA reads TGTGCCAGCAGGCCTAGCTCCTATAATTCACCCCTCCACTTT.

The chain has TRBV27 and TRBJ2-2; no definite D call. The ends were cut back, 6 bases at V and 3 bases at J, with 14 bases in the middle. This CDR3 has 15 residues. The germline V gene encodes CDR1 MNHEY and CDR2 SMNVEV (reference sequence). CDR3 region: CASSLRVHYTGELFF. The CDR3 DNA is TGTGCCAGCAGCCTAAGGGTCCATTACACCGGGGAGCTGTTTTTT.